Shown below are 5 T cell receptor beta chains from a single sample sequenced in a study of cytomegalovirus exposure and HLA in healthy donors. The PCR had 60 Vbeta and 13 Jbeta primers. The protocol was immunoSEQ multiplex PCR, while the TCRdb copy is restricted to in-frame clones and leaves out a portion. The top ten clones hold about 6.8% of a sample with 120,000 to 150,000 clones, around three quarters of them seen once. Material for sequencing was PBMCs. The receptor source for this set is a woman in her thirties or forties in good health and CMV-seropositive.

CDR3 DNA: TGTGCCAGCAGCCCTTTCGACAGGGACATTCAGTACTTC. Protein: CASSPFDRDIQYF. The chain combines TRBV5-4 with TRBJ2-4, with TRBD1 identical over 7 bases. This CDR3 contains 13 residues. Losses at the gene ends were 4 bases for V and 8 bases for J; bases not matched to a gene: 6. CDR1 and CDR2 from the germline V gene are SGHNT and YYREEE (reference sequence). Together with reference TRBV5-4 and TRBJ2-4, the CDR3 gives the full variable domain: ETGVTQSPTHLIKTRGQQVTLRCSSQSGHNTVSWYQQALGQGPQFIFQYYREEENGRGNFPPRFSGLQFPNYSSELNVNALELDDSALYLCASSPFDRDIQYFGAGTRLSVL.

V gene TRBV6-5 combines with J gene TRBJ2-7, with D possibly TRBD1 on 6 matching bases. V lost 2 bases, J lost 0 bases, and 11 bases lay in between. This CDR3 has 15 amino acids. CDR1 is MNHEY and CDR2 is SVGAGI in the germline V gene. CDR3 amino acids: CASSYGGLGSYEQYF. The DNA of the CDR3 is TGTGCCAGCAGTTACGGGGGCCTAGGCTCCTACGAGCAGTACTTC.

This clone was counted once. J is TRBJ2-1 and V is TRBV5-4; the D is unclear. The CDR3 is 16 residues long. CDR1 and CDR2 from the germline V gene are SGHNT and YYREEE (reference sequence). Trimming took 0 bases from V and 0 from J, leaving 10 bases between them. DNA of the CDR3: TGTGCCAGCAGCTTGGAGCAGAGCGTCTCCTACAATGAGCAGTTCTTC. It specifies CASSLEQSVSYNEQFF. Full variable domain (remainder filled in from reference TRBV5-4 and TRBJ2-1): ETGVTQSPTHLIKTRGQQVTLRCSSQSGHNTVSWYQQALGQGPQFIFQYYREEENGRGNFPPRFSGLQFPNYSSELNVNALELDDSALYLCASSLEQSVSYNEQFFGPGTRLTVL.

This clone has just a few counts. CDR3 bases: TGTGCCAGCAAGGGAGGGGGATATCGGTCCTATACGCAGTATTTT. Translating it yields CASKGGGYRSYTQYF. The chain couples TRBV28 to TRBJ2-3; possible D gene TRBD2, 7 bases. Trimming pared 7 bases from V and 7 bases from J, leaving 21 bases between. The V gene's germline CDR1 is MDHEN and CDR2 SYDVKM. CDR3 size: 15 residues.

This chain uses TRBV29-1 with TRBJ2-2; D is unclear. Germline CDR1 reads SQVTM; CDR2 reads ANQGSEA. The CDR3 spans 15 residues. V was pared by 4 bases and J by 7 bases, with 19 bases between. This chain's CDR3 is CSVAPTKTRNGELFF. CDR3 in DNA: TGCAGCGTTGCACCTACTAAAACCCGCAACGGGGAGCTGTTTTTT.